Given below is one T cell receptor (beta chain) in context. Its specificity is not known. The data belong to a study of OX40 agonist ivuxolimab in advanced cancers. General study results and limits: More expanded clones were seen, on average, in CD8+ T cells than in CD4+. In the expanded peripheral T cells, antigen specificity was never determined.

Trimming cost V 3 bases and J 8 bases, with 4 bases left between them. Germline lookup yields CDR1 SNHLY and CDR2 FYNNEI. This CDR3 comprises 10 residues. The protocol was immunoSEQ multiplex PCR, while the TCRdb copy is restricted to in-frame clones and leaves out a portion. This sample has 90,000 to 100,000 clones, with 70% to 90% found just once. The chain employs TRBV2 and TRBJ1-2, with no clear D. The sequences come from CD4+ or CD8+ T cells sorted from blood, collected in a trial of the OX40 agonist ivuxolimab. This receptor was taken from an adult with an advanced solid tumor such as melanoma, head and neck, liver or kidney cancer. CDR3 sequence: CASSDSGYTF. CDR3 DNA: TGTGCCAGCAGTGATAGCGGCTACACCTTC.